The next 25 T cell receptor beta chains were all read from a single sample in a study of breast tumors, draining lymph nodes, adjacent tissues. TCRdb reprocessed the multiplex PCR reads via MiXCR and lists one record per CDR3 protein. The sample comprises about 31,000 distinct CDR3 sequences, roughly 63% of which are singletons, and more than 15% rests with the top ten. Specimen: breast tumor tissue. The receptors here all came from a female donor with breast cancer. Some clones in this sample may be carry-over from other donors' samples.

The sample holds many counts of this clonotype. As DNA, the CDR3 is TGTGCCAGCAGCCAAGGGACTAGCGGGGGGAACACCGGGGAGCTGTTTTTT. It codes for CASSQGTSGGNTGELFF. The V and J genes are TRBV3-1 and TRBJ2-2, with TRBD2 identical over 13 bases. Germline lookup yields CDR1 LGHDT and CDR2 YNNKEL (reference sequence). CDR3 length: 17 amino acids. Trimming removed 1 base from V and 1 base from J; junction bases left unmatched: 0.

The chain has TRBV2 and TRBJ2-7, with D possibly TRBD2 on 5 matching bases. The CDR3 extends over 14 amino acids. V was shortened by 5 bases and J by 6 bases, with 17 bases between the two germline ends. Looked up from germline, CDR1 is SNHLY and CDR2 is FYNNEI. CDR3 sequence: CASSRSRAGSEQYF. CDR3 sequence (DNA): TGTGCCAGCAGTCGGTCCCGGGCGGGCTCCGAGCAGTACTTC.

The V gene is TRBV7-2, the J gene TRBJ2-5, with 13 bases lining up with TRBD2. The CDR3 sequence is 17 residues long. Germline V CDR1 and CDR2: SGHTA, FQGNSA. Trimming removed 6 bases from V and 5 bases from J; junction bases left unmatched: 12. In DNA form, the CDR3 reads TGTGCCAGCAGTTACTCGACTAGCGGGGGGAGGCGGGAGACCCAGTACTTC. Translating gives CASSYSTSGGRRETQYF. Combining the CDR3 with reference TRBV7-2 and TRBJ2-5 gives the whole variable domain GAGVSQSPSNKVTEKGKDVELRCDPISGHTALYWYRQSLGQGLEFLIYFQGNSAPDKSGLPSDRFSAERTGGSVSTLTIQRTQQEDSAVYLCASSYSTSGGRRETQYFGPGTRLLVL.

By sample share, this clonotype is medium-sized. The chain employs TRBV30 and TRBJ1-2, with 10 bases that match TRBD1. Trimming removed 1 base from V and 8 bases from J; junction bases left unmatched: 10. The CDR3 covers 15 residues. The germline gives CDR1 GTSNPN, CDR2 SVGIG (reference sequence). The CDR3 reads CAWSGQGALLGGYTF. DNA for the CDR3: TGTGCCTGGAGTGGACAGGGGGCATTGCTGGGGGGCTACACCTTC.

The V call is TRBV7-2, the J call TRBJ2-6; TRBD2 is a possible D gene (6 bases). CDR1 and CDR2 from the germline V gene are SGHTA and FQGNSA. V was pared by 8 bases and J by 4 bases, with 21 bases between. This CDR3 spans 17 amino acids. CDR3 amino acids: CASHTSRGLAGANVLTF. Here the CDR3 DNA reads TGTGCCAGCCACACTTCGCGGGGCCTCGCAGGGGCCAACGTCCTGACTTTC.

This chain joins TRBV4-1 and TRBJ2-3; 11 nucleotides agree with TRBD2. Germline CDR1 is MGHRA and CDR2 is YSYEKL. V lost 4 bases, J lost 0 bases, and 3 bases stayed unmatched. CDR3 size: 16 residues. In nucleotides, the CDR3 is TGCGCCAGCAGCCTCCTAGCGGGAGGTAGCACAGATACGCAGTATTTT. Translating gives CASSLLAGGSTDTQYF.

J is TRBJ1-2 and V is TRBV24-1; D is uncertain. The CDR3 spans 13 residues. Per germline, CDR1 KGHDR and CDR2 SFDVKD. Trimming left V 4 bases short and J 4 bases short, with 9 bases between. CDR3: CATSERGPYGYTF. CDR3 DNA sequence: TGTGCCACCAGTGAGCGGGGTCCCTATGGCTACACCTTC.

By frequency in the sample, this clonotype is large (0.1 to 1%). Possible read error: a much larger clone is one base away. The chain joins TRBV20-1 to TRBJ2-1, with 14 bases fitting TRBD2. In germline, CDR1 is DFQATT, CDR2 SNEGSKA (reference sequence). Germline trimming cut 4 bases from V and 9 bases from J; bases unmatched to any gene: 5. This CDR3 has 14 amino acids. This chain's CDR3 is CSAMWTSGRTEQFF. The CDR3 bases are TGCAGTGCTATGTGGACTAGCGGGAGGACTGAGCAGTTCTTC.

This clonotype was counted a few times. The V call is TRBV2, the J call TRBJ1-2; D ambiguous. V was shortened by 10 bases and J by 4 bases, with 13 bases between the two germline ends. CDR1 and CDR2 (germline): SNHLY, FYNNEI. This CDR3 has 12 residues. For the CDR3, the DNA is TGTGCCAATGGGTGGGAACTCTATGGCTACACCTTC. This translates into CANGWELYGYTF. Variable domain in full (rest from reference TRBV2 and TRBJ1-2): EPEVTQTPSHQVTQMGQEVILRCVPISNHLYFYWYRQILGQKVEFLVSFYNNEISEKSEIFDDQFSVERPDGSNFTLKIRSTKLEDSAMYFCANGWELYGYTFGSGTRLTVV.

This clonotype has ten or more counts. This sequence joins TRBV29-1 and TRBJ2-3; tentative D call: TRBD2 (5 bases). V was pared by 0 bases and J by 2 bases, with 12 bases between. The CDR3 has 15 residues. The germline CDR1 and CDR2 sequences are SQVTM and ANQGSEA. The CDR3 is CSVEDRAGLTDTQYF. DNA of the CDR3: TGCAGCGTTGAAGATCGGGCGGGCCTCACAGATACGCAGTATTTT.

This clonotype has ten or more counts. This rearrangement joins TRBV6-5 to TRBJ2-3, with D unresolved. Trimming left V 5 bases short and J 3 bases short, with 15 bases between. The CDR3 totals 15 residues. Germline V CDR1 and CDR2: MNHEY, SVGAGI. CDR3 amino acids: CASSHAPEATDTQYF. DNA of the CDR3: TGTGCCAGCAGTCACGCGCCCGAGGCAACAGATACGCAGTATTTT.

The chain uses TRBV7-2 and TRBJ1-6; D is uncertain. V lost 1 base to trimming and J lost 6 bases, with 13 bases between them. The CDR3 loop spans 16 amino acids. Germline V gene data show CDR1 as SGHTA and CDR2 as FQGNSA. The CDR3 bases are TGTGCCAGCAGCTTAGTTCCGGGTTTGAGTAATTCACCCCTCCACTTT. This sequence encodes CASSLVPGLSNSPLHF.

This clonotype has at least ten counts. The V and J genes are TRBV27 and TRBJ2-6; 8 bases agree with TRBD1. The CDR3 spans 17 residues. V lost 7 bases and J lost 0; bases outside the gene matches: 8. The germline gives CDR1 MNHEY, CDR2 SMNVEV (reference sequence). This chain's CDR3 is CASKRTGSASGANVLTF. DNA of the CDR3: TGTGCCAGCAAACGGACAGGGAGTGCCTCTGGGGCCAACGTCCTGACTTTC.

The chain has TRBV10-3 and TRBJ2-5, with TRBD2 matching over 7 bases. Germline-derived CDR1 and CDR2 are ENHRY and SYGVKD. The J segment lost 5 bases and the V segment lost 2 bases, leaving 8 bases of the junction unmatched. This CDR3 has 15 amino acids. The CDR3 loop reads CAISEGGGRGETQYF. In DNA form, the CDR3 reads TGTGCCATCAGTGAGGGTGGCGGGAGAGGGGAGACCCAGTACTTC.

The rearrangement joins TRBV12-3 or TRBV12-4 to TRBJ1-3; D is ambiguous. The CDR3 extends over 11 amino acids. V was clipped by 7 bases and J by 8 bases, with 9 bases between them. Here the CDR3 DNA reads TGTGCCAGCACCAAGTTGGACACCATATATTTT. Its protein is CASTKLDTIYF.

The V call is TRBV13, the J call TRBJ2-3; D is uncertain. The V gene's germline CDR1 is PRHDT and CDR2 FYEKMQ (reference sequence). V lost 6 bases to trimming and J lost 6 bases, with 10 bases between them. This CDR3 has 12 amino acids. The CDR3 sequence: CASSYIHDTQYF. DNA of the CDR3: TGTGCCAGCAGTTATATCCACGATACGCAGTATTTT.

This clonotype was seen a handful of times. The CDR3 spells CSARDWREETNEKLFF. Here the CDR3 DNA reads TGCAGTGCTAGGGATTGGCGGGAGGAAACTAATGAAAAACTGTTTTTT. The chain is built from TRBV20-1 and TRBJ1-4; D remains ambiguous. The germline V gene encodes CDR1 DFQATT and CDR2 SNEGSKA (reference sequence). The germline V and J ends were trimmed by 3 bases and 1 base, with 15 bases remaining between them. The CDR3 is 16 amino acids.

The gene calls are TRBV7-9 and TRBJ2-7, with 12 positions matching TRBD2. The length of the CDR3 is 17 residues. The ends lost 3 bases at V and 3 bases at J; junction bases unmatched: 9. Germline V gives CDR1 SEHNR, CDR2 FQNEAQ (reference sequence). The CDR3, as DNA: TGTGCCAGCAGCTTCCTAGGGGGGGGACTAGCGGGCTACGAGCAGTACTTC. Translating gives CASSFLGGGLAGYEQYF.

The chain recombines TRBV7-9 with TRBJ2-7; D possibly corresponds to TRBD1 (5 bases). CDR3 length: 15 amino acids. The V gene's germline CDR1 is SEHNR and CDR2 FQNEAQ (reference sequence). With 1 base removed from V and 4 bases from J, the gap between germline ends came to 14 bases. In nucleotides, the CDR3 is TGTGCCAGCAGCTTAGGACAGAGCTACGAGTACGAGCAGTACTTC. It translates to CASSLGQSYEYEQYF. Complete variable domain (other parts from reference TRBV7-9 and TRBJ2-7): DTGVSQNPRHKITKRGQNVTFRCDPISEHNRLYWYRQTLGQGPEFLTYFQNEAQLEKSRLLSDRFSAERPKGSFSTLEIQRTEQGDSAMYLCASSLGQSYEYEQYFGPGTRLTVT.

This clonotype qualifies as medium-sized. This rearrangement joins TRBV7-8 to TRBJ2-7; 11 bases fit TRBD1. J was trimmed by 3 bases and V by 1 base; bases with no gene match: 2. CDR1 and CDR2 from the germline V gene are SGHVS and FQNEAQ. The CDR3 is 15 amino acids. The CDR3 region is CASSLVGTGGYEQYF. As DNA, the CDR3 is TGTGCCAGCAGCTTAGTCGGGACAGGGGGCTACGAGCAGTACTTC. The variable domain in full, with the rest retrieved from reference TRBV7-8 and TRBJ2-7, is GAGVSQSPRYKVAKRGQDVALRCDPISGHVSLFWYQQALGQGPEFLTYFQNEAQLDKSGLPSDRFFAERPEGSVSTLKIQRTQQEDSAVYLCASSLVGTGGYEQYFGPGTRLTVT.

The table lists this clonotype with many counts. The V gene is TRBV19, the J gene TRBJ1-1, with TRBD1 matching 10 bases. The CDR3 loop spans 14 amino acids. Losses at the gene ends were 6 bases for V and 6 bases for J; bases not matched to a gene: 7. CDR1 and CDR2 (germline): LNHDA, SQIVND (reference sequence). CDR3 DNA sequence: TGTGCCAGTAGGGGGACAGGGGTTTACTCTGAAGCTTTCTTT. Translation: CASRGTGVYSEAFF.

The chain carries TRBV4-1 and TRBJ2-3; D gene ambiguous. Per the germline V gene, CDR1 is MGHRA and CDR2 is YSYEKL. V lost 0 bases, J lost 1 base, and 11 bases lay in between. The CDR3 extends over 16 amino acids. The CDR3 sequence is CASSQDEGPGTDTQYF. The DNA for the CDR3 is TGCGCCAGCAGCCAAGATGAAGGGCCAGGCACAGATACGCAGTATTTT.

This chain links TRBV5-5 with TRBJ2-2, with D possibly being TRBD1 (6 bases). Trimming took off 0 bases at V and 5 bases at J, with 11 bases between the two ends. The CDR3 runs to 15 residues. CDR1 and CDR2 (germline): SGHKS, YYEKEE (reference sequence). The CDR3 is CASSLAPTGTGELFF. The CDR3 DNA reads TGTGCCAGCAGCTTGGCCCCTACAGGGACCGGGGAGCTGTTTTTT.

The J gene is TRBJ2-1, the V gene TRBV7-2; 7 nucleotides match TRBD1. J lost 0 bases, V lost 0 bases, and 8 bases had no gene match. The CDR3 spans 18 residues. Germline V gene data show CDR1 as SGHTA and CDR2 as FQGNSA. CDR3 sequence: CASSLALQGPSSYNEQFF. CDR3 nucleotides: TGTGCCAGCAGCTTAGCCCTACAGGGGCCCAGCTCCTACAATGAGCAGTTCTTC.

This rearrangement joins TRBV7-9 to TRBJ2-5; no firm D call. This CDR3 region has 14 residues. Germline assignment: CDR1 SEHNR and CDR2 FQNEAQ (reference sequence). The V end was cut by 0 bases, the J end by 0 bases, with 5 bases between. The DNA for the CDR3 is TGTGCCAGCAGCTTAGCCAGGTACCAAGAGACCCAGTACTTC. Translation: CASSLARYQETQYF.